Included here is one T cell receptor (beta chain) sequence, with context. Its binding antigen is unknown. Within one base of it there is no much larger clone, and no base qualities were kept. CDR1 and CDR2 (SQVTM, ANQGSEA) derive from the germline V gene. From the cysteine through the phenylalanine, the CDR3 covers 14 amino acids. Of all the DNA, just the CDR3 is kept, 42 bases in frame from base 1. Trimming leaves V shorter by 5 bases and J shorter by 9 bases, with the junction holding 8 bases beyond the gene matches. The data belong to a study of response to subunit inactivated influenza vaccine listed by TCRdb under 2018. For the study in its entirety: To follow how T cells responded to a trivalent subunit inactivated influenza vaccine, the researchers relied on deep quantitative profiling of the T cell receptor repertoire.

The library was made by RT-PCR. Sequencing instrument: Illumina HiSeq 2500. TCRdb reanalyzed the raw reads on its own, using fastp at Q25 for trimming and MiXCR for clone calling, and kept in-frame beta chains. Here each entry gathers all rows of one CDR3 protein and keeps the most common genes and DNA. For this sample there are hundreds of thousands of distinct CDR3 sequences; more than 11% appear just once. Less than 9% of the sample is in the top ten clones. The investigation overall reported the following: It was suggested by the authors that each seasonal influenza vaccination may recruit only a limited number of new T cells.

The source material was PBMCs from blood, sampled approximately 15 days before vaccination. The chain is encoded by TRBV29-1 joined to TRBJ2-1; TRBD2 matches 12 bases in the middle. The TCR originated in a man aged 50 or older who received an inactivated influenza vaccine. Donor details come from another sample of the same person, matched by shared clones. Here is the DNA: TGCAGCGTTTCGACTAGCGGGAGTTTGGGTGAGCAGTTCTTC. It is translated as CSVSTSGSLGEQFF.